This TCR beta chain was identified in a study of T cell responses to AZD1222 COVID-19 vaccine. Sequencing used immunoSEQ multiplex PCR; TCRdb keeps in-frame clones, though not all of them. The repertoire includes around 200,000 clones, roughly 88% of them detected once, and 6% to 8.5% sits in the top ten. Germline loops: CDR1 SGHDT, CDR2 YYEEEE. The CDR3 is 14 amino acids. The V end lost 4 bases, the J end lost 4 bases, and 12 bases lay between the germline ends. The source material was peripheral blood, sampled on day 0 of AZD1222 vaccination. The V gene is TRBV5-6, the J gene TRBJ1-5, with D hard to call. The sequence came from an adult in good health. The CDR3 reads CASSRPDGNQPQHF. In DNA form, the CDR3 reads TGTGCCAGCAGCAGACCGGACGGGAATCAGCCCCAGCATTTT.